The subject of this entry is one TCR beta chain. Its antigen is not identified. FACS sorted CD4+ or CD8+ T cells into CD45RA+ naive and CD45RO+ memory. Using immunoSEQ multiplex PCR, the repertoire was profiled, and TCRdb retains in-frame clones only, with some absent. Of some 35,000 clones listed, about nine tenths are singletons. Germline CDR1 is MDHEN and CDR2 is SYDVKM. The CDR3 extends over 15 amino acids. Trimming shortened V by 6 bases and J by 0 bases, and 12 bases separated the two germline ends. The data derive from a study of regulatory dendritic cells for organ transplantation. Study-level findings and limits: Between individuals, the alloreactive memory CD8+ T cell pool differed considerably. Naive CD4+ and CD8+ repertoires were highly diverse; memory CD8+ was most oligoclonal. Mature dendritic cells appeared to drive more memory CD8+ clonal expansion than regulatory ones.

This TCR came from a human donor in good health. Input material: naive CD8+ T cells from blood. Subset defined: CD45RA+ naive T cells. The chain couples TRBV28 to TRBJ2-1; D is unresolved. The DNA of the CDR3 is TGTGCCAGCAGCCCGACGGAGAGCTCCTACAATGAGCAGTTCTTC. This translates into CASSPTESSYNEQFF. The full variable domain, its missing parts supplied by reference TRBV28 and TRBJ2-1, is DVKVTQSSRYLVKRTGEKVFLECVQDMDHENMFWYRQDPGLGLRLIYFSYDVKMKEKGDIPEGYSVSREKKERFSLILESASTNQTSMYLCASSPTESSYNEQFFGPGTRLTVL.